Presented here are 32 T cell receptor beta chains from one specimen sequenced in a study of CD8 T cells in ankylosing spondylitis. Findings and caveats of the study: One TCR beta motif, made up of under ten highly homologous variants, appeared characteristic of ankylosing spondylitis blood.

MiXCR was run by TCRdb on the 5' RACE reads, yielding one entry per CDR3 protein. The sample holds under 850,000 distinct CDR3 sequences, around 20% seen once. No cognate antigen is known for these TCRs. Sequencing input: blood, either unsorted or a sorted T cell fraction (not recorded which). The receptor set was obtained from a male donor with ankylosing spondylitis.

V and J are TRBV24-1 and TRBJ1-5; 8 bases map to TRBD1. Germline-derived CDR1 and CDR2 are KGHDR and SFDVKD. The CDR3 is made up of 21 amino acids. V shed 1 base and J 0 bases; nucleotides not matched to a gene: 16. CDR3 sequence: CATSDFGDTGQDLYSNQPQHF. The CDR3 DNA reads TGTGCCACCAGTGATTTTGGAGACACGGGACAGGACTTGTATAGCAATCAGCCCCAGCATTTT.

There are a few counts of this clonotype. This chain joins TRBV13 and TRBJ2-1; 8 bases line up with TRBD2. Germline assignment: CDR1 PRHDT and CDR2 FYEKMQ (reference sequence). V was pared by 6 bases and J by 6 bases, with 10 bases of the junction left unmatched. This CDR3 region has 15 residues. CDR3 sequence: CASSIPGLGPNEQFF. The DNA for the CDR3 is TGTGCCAGCAGTATTCCGGGACTAGGACCCAATGAGCAGTTCTTC.

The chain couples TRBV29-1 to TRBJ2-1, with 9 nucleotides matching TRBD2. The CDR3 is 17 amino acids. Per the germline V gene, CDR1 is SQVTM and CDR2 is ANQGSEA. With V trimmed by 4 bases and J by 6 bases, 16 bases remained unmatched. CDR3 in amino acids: CSVVRSGRPLDRNEQFF. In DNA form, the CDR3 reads TGCAGCGTTGTCCGAAGCGGGAGGCCCCTCGACCGCAATGAGCAGTTCTTC.

The CDR3 nucleotides are TGTGCCAGCAGTTGGTTGGGTGGTGCGGAGACCCAGTACTTC. Protein: CASSWLGGAETQYF. The V gene is TRBV7-2, the J gene TRBJ2-5, with D unresolved. The CDR3 consists of 14 residues. Germline loops: CDR1 SGHTA, CDR2 FQGNSA. Trimming removed 6 bases from V and 5 bases from J, with 16 bases in between.

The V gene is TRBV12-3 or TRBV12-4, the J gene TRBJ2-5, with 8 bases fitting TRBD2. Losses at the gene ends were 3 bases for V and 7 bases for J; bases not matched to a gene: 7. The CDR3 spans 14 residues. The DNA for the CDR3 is TGTGCCAGCAGTTTCGGACTAGCATGGGGGACCCAGTACTTC. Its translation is CASSFGLAWGTQYF.

The CDR3 loop is CASSPGENTQYF. The CDR3 DNA reads as TGTGCCAGCAGTCCCGGGGAAAATACGCAGTATTTT. The V call is TRBV3-1, the J call TRBJ2-3, with D possibly being TRBD2 (5 bases). V was cut by 6 bases and J by 7 bases, with 11 bases left in between. The germline gives CDR1 LGHDT, CDR2 YNNKEL (reference sequence). The CDR3 sequence is 12 residues long.

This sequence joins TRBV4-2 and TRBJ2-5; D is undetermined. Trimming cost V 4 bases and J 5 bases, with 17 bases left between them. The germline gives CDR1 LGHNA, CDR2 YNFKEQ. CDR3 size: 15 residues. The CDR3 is CASSRNALGKETQYF. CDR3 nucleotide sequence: TGTGCCAGCAGCCGAAACGCCTTGGGCAAGGAGACCCAGTACTTC.

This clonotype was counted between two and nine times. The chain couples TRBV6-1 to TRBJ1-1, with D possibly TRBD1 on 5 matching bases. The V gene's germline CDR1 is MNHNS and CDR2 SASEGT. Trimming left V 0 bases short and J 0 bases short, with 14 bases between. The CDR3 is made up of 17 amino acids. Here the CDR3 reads CASSEAPFQGLNTEAFF. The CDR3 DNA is TGTGCCAGCAGTGAAGCGCCTTTCCAGGGCTTGAACACTGAAGCTTTCTTT.

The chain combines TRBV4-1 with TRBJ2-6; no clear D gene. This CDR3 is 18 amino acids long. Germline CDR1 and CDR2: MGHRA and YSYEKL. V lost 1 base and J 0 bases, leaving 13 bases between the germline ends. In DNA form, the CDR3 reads TGCGCCAGCAGCCAAGGGGCGTGGAACCCCTCTGGGGCCAACGTCCTGACTTTC. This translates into CASSQGAWNPSGANVLTF.

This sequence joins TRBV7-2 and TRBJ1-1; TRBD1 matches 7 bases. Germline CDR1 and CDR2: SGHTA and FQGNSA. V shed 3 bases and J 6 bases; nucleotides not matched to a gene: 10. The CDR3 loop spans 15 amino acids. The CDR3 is CASSFYRGGSAEAFF. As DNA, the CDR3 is TGTGCCAGCAGCTTTTACAGGGGTGGATCCGCTGAAGCTTTCTTT.

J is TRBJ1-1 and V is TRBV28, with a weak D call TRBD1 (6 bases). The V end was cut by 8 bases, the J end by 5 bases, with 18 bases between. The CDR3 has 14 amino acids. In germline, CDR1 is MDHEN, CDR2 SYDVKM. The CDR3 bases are TGTGCCAGCCCCCCTGCAGGGGCAGGGACTGAAGCTTTCTTT. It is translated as CASPPAGAGTEAFF.

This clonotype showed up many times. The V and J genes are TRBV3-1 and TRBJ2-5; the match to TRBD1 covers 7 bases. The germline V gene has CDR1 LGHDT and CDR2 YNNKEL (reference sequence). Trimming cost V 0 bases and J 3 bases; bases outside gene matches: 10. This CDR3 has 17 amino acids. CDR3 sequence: CASSQDSGRGIEETQYF. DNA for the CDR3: TGTGCCAGCAGCCAAGACTCGGGCAGGGGGATTGAAGAGACCCAGTACTTC.

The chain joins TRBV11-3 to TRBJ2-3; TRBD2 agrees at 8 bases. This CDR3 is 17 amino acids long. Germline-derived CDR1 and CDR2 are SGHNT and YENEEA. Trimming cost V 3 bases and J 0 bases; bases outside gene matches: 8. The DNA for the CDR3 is TGTGCCAGCAGCTTCGGGGTAGCGGGGCATAGCACAGATACGCAGTATTTT. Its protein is CASSFGVAGHSTDTQYF.

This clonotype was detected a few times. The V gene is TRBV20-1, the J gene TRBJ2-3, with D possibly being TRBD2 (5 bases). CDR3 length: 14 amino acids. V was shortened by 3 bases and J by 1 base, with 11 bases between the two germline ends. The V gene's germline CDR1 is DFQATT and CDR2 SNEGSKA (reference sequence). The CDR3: CSASRSGGTDTQYF. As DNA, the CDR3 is TGCAGTGCTAGTCGGAGCGGAGGCACAGATACGCAGTATTTT.

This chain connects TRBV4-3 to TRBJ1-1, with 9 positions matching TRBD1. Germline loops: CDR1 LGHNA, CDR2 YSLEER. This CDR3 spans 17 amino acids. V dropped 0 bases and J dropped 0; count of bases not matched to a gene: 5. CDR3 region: CASSQDQWTGVNTEAFF. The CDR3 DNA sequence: TGCGCCAGCAGCCAAGATCAATGGACAGGGGTGAACACTGAAGCTTTCTTT.

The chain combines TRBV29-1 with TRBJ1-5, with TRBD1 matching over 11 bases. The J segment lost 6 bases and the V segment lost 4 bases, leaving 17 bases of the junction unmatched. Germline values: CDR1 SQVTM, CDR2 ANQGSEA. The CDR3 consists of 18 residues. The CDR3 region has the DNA TGCAGCGTTGGAAGGGGGACAGGGGGTGGTGATGGCTGTCAGCCCCAGCATTTT. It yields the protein CSVGRGTGGGDGCQPQHF.

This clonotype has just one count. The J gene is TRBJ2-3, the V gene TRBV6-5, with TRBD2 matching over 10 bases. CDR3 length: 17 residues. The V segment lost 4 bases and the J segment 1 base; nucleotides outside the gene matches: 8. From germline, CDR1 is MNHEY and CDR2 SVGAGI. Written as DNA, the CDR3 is TGTGCCAGCAGTTTCAGCGGGGGGGCCGGAGGCACAGATACGCAGTATTTT. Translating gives CASSFSGGAGGTDTQYF.

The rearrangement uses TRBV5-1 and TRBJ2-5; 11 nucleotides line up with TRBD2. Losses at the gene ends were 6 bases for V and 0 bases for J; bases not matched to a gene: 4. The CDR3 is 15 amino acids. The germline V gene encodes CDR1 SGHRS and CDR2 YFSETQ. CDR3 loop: CASTRLAGHQETQYF. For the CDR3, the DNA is TGCGCCAGCACCAGACTAGCGGGGCACCAAGAGACCCAGTACTTC.

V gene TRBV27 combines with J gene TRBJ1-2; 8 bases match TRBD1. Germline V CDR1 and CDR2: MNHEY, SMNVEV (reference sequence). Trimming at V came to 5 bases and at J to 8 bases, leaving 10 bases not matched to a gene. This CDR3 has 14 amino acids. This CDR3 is CASSPNHDRGGYTF. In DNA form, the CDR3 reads TGTGCCAGCAGTCCCAACCACGACAGGGGAGGCTACACCTTC.

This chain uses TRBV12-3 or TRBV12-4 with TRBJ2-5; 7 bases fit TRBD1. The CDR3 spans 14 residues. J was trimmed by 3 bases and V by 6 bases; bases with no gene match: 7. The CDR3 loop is CASRNRDSKETQYF. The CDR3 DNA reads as TGTGCCAGCAGAAACCGGGACAGTAAAGAGACCCAGTACTTC.

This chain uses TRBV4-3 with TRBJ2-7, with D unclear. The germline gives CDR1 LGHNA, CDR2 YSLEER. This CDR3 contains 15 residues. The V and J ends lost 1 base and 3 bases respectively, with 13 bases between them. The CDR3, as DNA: TGCGCCAGCAGCCAAGGGGTGGGTGTGGTCTACGAGCAGTACTTC. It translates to CASSQGVGVVYEQYF.

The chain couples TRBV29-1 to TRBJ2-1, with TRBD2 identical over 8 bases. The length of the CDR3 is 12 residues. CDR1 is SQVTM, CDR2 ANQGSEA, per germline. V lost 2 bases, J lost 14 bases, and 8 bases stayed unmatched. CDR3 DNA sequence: TGCAGCGTTGAACACCGGGAGGGACTAAAGTTCTTC. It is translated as CSVEHREGLKFF.

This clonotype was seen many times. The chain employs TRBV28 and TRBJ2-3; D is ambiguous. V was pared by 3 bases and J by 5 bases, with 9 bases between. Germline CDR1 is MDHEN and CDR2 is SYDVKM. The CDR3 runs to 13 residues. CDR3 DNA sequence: TGTGCCAGCAGTTTTCGAGAGGAAGATACGCAGTATTTT. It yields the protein CASSFREEDTQYF.

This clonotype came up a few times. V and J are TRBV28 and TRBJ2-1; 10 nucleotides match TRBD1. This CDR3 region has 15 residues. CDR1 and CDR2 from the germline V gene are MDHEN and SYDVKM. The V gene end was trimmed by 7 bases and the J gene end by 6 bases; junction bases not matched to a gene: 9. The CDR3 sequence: CASTSPGQGFNEQFF. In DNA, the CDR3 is TGTGCCAGCACCTCCCCGGGACAGGGGTTCAATGAGCAGTTCTTC. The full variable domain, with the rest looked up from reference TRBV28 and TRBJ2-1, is DVKVTQSSRYLVKRTGEKVFLECVQDMDHENMFWYRQDPGLGLRLIYFSYDVKMKEKGDIPEGYSVSREKKERFSLILESASTNQTSMYLCASTSPGQGFNEQFFGPGTRLTVL.

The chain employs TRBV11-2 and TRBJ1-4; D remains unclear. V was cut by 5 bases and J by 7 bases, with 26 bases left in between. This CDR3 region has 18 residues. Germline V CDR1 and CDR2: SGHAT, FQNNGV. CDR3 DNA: TGTGCCAGCAGCCTTGGACCGCCCGCTTCACTTCGGGGTGAAAAACTGTTTTTT. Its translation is CASSLGPPASLRGEKLFF.

CDR3 DNA sequence: TGCAGTGCTAGGGCGGAGAATTCACCCCTCCACTTT. Translating gives CSARAENSPLHF. The genes are TRBV20-1 and TRBJ1-6; D gene uncertain. Germline V gene sequence: CDR1 DFQATT, CDR2 SNEGSKA (reference sequence). The CDR3 has 12 amino acids. V dropped 3 bases and J dropped 7 bases, with 7 bases sitting between them.

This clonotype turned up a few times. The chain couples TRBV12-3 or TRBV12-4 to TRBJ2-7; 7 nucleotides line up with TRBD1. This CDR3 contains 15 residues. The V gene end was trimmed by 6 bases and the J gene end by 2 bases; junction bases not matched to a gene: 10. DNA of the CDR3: TGTGCCAGCAGAAAGACAGGGTTGAATGCCTACGAGCAGTACTTC. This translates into CASRKTGLNAYEQYF.

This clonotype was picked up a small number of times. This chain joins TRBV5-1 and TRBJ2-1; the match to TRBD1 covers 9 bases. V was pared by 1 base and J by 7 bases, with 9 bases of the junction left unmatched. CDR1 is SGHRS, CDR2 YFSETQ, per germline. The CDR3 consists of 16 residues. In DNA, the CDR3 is TGCGCCAGCAGCTTGATTGCGGGACAGGGTGAGAATGAGCAGTTCTTC. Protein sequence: CASSLIAGQGENEQFF.

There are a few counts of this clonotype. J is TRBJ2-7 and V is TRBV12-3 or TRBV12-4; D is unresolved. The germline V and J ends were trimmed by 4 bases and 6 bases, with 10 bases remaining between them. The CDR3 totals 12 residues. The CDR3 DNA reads TGTGCCAGCAGTTGGCAGGCATCCGAGCAGTACTTC. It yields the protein CASSWQASEQYF.

CDR3 sequence (DNA): TGTGCCGGACGGCGAGGGCGCCCCCTCTATGGCTACACCTTC. It specifies CAGRRGRPLYGYTF. The V gene is TRBV21-1, the J gene TRBJ1-2; the table's D call, TRBD1, has no DNA check behind it. TRBV21-1 is recorded as a pseudogene. This CDR3 comprises 14 residues.

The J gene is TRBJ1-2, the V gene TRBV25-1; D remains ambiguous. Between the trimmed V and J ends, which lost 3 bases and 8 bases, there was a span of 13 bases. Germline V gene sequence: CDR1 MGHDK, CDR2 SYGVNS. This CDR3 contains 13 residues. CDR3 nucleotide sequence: TGTGCCAGCAGTGAGGTTTCCTCGGGGGGCTACACCTTC. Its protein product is CASSEVSSGGYTF.

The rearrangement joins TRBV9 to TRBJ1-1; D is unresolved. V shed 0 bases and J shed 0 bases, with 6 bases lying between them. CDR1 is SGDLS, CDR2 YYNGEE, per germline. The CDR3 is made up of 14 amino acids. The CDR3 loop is CASSVEPVNTEAFF. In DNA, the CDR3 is TGTGCCAGCAGCGTAGAGCCAGTGAACACTGAAGCTTTCTTT.